The 13 T cell receptor beta chains given below trace back to one sample, sequenced in a study of human T cells and chemical hapten exposure. The time point here: pre-sensitization, week 0. As to treatment: therapeutic diphenylcyclopropenone sensitization with weekly scalp DPC. TCRdb used MiXCR to reprocess the RACE reads, holding one entry per CDR3 protein. The data show over 300,000 distinct CDR3 sequences, 5.1% seen once. Sequences were derived from whole blood, sampled in connection with sensitization to the hapten diphenylcyclopropenone (DPC). These receptors were obtained from a woman between 50 and 59 years old with alopecia areata. Some clones in this sample may be carry-over from other donors' samples.

J is TRBJ2-1 and V is TRBV6-1; 7 positions match TRBD2. The V gene end was trimmed by 6 bases and the J gene end by 3 bases; junction bases not matched to a gene: 8. Germline CDR1 MNHNS, CDR2 SASEGT. The CDR3 consists of 15 residues. The CDR3 sequence is CASRASGGLYNEQFF. In DNA, the CDR3 is TGTGCCAGCAGGGCTTCGGGGGGACTCTACAATGAGCAGTTCTTC.

This clonotype was detected a few times. DNA of the CDR3: TGTGCCAGCACCAACGGGGGGTCTTCACCCCTCCACTTT. This translates into CASTNGGSSPLHF. The rearrangement uses TRBV6-5 and TRBJ1-6; weak D call: TRBD1 (5 bases). V gave up 7 bases and J gave up 9 bases, with 13 bases separating them. Germline CDR1 is MNHEY and CDR2 is SVGAGI. There are 13 residues in the CDR3.

This clonotype was counted only a few times. J is TRBJ2-2 and V is TRBV2, with D perhaps matching TRBD1 (6 bases). The CDR3 runs to 14 residues. Germline lookup yields CDR1 SNHLY and CDR2 FYNNEI. Trimming pared 10 bases from V and 3 bases from J, leaving 15 bases between. DNA for the CDR3: TGTGCCATCAGGGGTATGAGGGACACCGGGGAGCTGTTTTTT. It translates to CAIRGMRDTGELFF.

The chain combines TRBV3-1 with TRBJ2-7, with TRBD2 matching over 7 bases. V trimming: 5 bases; J trimming: 7 bases; junction bases outside the gene matches: 11. The CDR3 contains 14 residues. Germline assignment: CDR1 LGHDT and CDR2 YNNKEL (reference sequence). CDR3 sequence reads: CASSFASGPREQYF. The CDR3 nucleotides read TGTGCCAGCAGCTTCGCTAGCGGACCTCGGGAGCAGTACTTC.

This clonotype has just one count. This sequence may be a read error, since a much larger clone differs from it by one base. The chain combines TRBV2 with TRBJ2-1; 9 bases match TRBD2. CDR1 is SNHLY and CDR2 is FYNNEI in the germline V gene. This CDR3 is 15 amino acids long. The junction had 10 bases not matched to a gene; V was cut back by 6 bases and J by 7 bases. The CDR3: CASRSRPAGGNEQFF. For the CDR3, the DNA is TGTGCCAGCAGGAGTAGGCCAGCGGGAGGAAATGAGCAGTTCTTC. The complete variable domain, with remaining parts taken from reference TRBV2 and TRBJ2-1, reads EPEVTQTPSHQVTQMGQEVILRCVPISNHLYFYWYRQILGQKVEFLVSFYNNEISEKSEIFDDQFSVERPDGSNFTLKIRSTKLEDSAMYFCASRSRPAGGNEQFFGPGTRLTVL.

This clonotype was detected only a few times. The rearrangement joins TRBV10-3 to TRBJ1-4; 10 positions match TRBD1. The CDR3 loop spans 13 amino acids. The V and J ends lost 10 bases and 7 bases, in that order; junction bases with no gene match: 6. Germline assignment: CDR1 ENHRY and CDR2 SYGVKD. The CDR3 protein is CASGDRGSEKLFF. The CDR3 nucleotides are TGTGCCAGTGGGGACAGGGGTTCTGAAAAACTGTTTTTT.

This clonotype appeared many times. The J gene is TRBJ1-5, the V gene TRBV6-2 or TRBV6-3; D unclear. The CDR3 runs 14 residues. V gave up 2 bases and J gave up 2 bases, with 7 bases separating them. Germline V CDR1 and CDR2: MNHEY, SVGEGT. For the CDR3, the DNA is TGTGCCAGCAGTTACCCGAGAGGCAATCAGCCCCAGCATTTT. It codes for CASSYPRGNQPQHF.

This clonotype has more than one count but fewer than ten. The V gene is TRBV30, the J gene TRBJ2-1; D is ambiguous. V gave up 0 bases and J gave up 4 bases, with 4 bases separating them. In germline, CDR1 is GTSNPN, CDR2 SVGIG (reference sequence). The CDR3 length is 12 residues. CDR3 region: CAWSVLYNEQFF. DNA of the CDR3: TGTGCCTGGAGTGTACTTTACAATGAGCAGTTCTTC.

In this sample, this clonotype turned up many times. CDR3 nucleotides: TGTGCCAGCAGTTCAAATGGACTTTACCAAGAGACCCAGTACTTC. Translating gives CASSSNGLYQETQYF. V is TRBV27 and J is TRBJ2-5; D perhaps matches TRBD2 (5 bases). V lost 4 bases and J lost 0, with 12 bases in between. The germline V gene has CDR1 MNHEY and CDR2 SMNVEV (reference sequence). This CDR3 is built from 15 residues.

This clonotype was detected only a few times. The rearrangement joins TRBV9 to TRBJ2-7, with 8 bases identical to TRBD2. The CDR3 length is 14 residues. Germline V gene data show CDR1 as SGDLS and CDR2 as YYNGEE. V was clipped by 0 bases and J by 4 bases; unmatched bases: 3. The CDR3: CASSVVPGGYEQYF. In DNA form, the CDR3 reads TGTGCCAGCAGCGTAGTCCCGGGGGGGTACGAGCAGTACTTC.

This sequence joins TRBV7-9 and TRBJ2-1; D not certain. The CDR3 extends over 11 amino acids. V shed 8 bases and J shed 4 bases, with 6 bases lying between them. The germline V gene encodes CDR1 SEHNR and CDR2 FQNEAQ (reference sequence). The CDR3, as DNA: TGTGCCAGCCAAGCTTACAATGAGCAGTTCTTC. Translated: CASQAYNEQFF.

This clonotype showed up just a few times. V usage is TRBV20-1 and J usage is TRBJ1-5, with D unresolved. The CDR3 is 15 amino acids. Between the trimmed V and J ends, which lost 7 bases and 0 bases, there was a span of 16 bases. Germline lookup yields CDR1 DFQATT and CDR2 SNEGSKA (reference sequence). CDR3 in amino acids: CSGLRASDSNQPQHF. In nucleotides, the CDR3 is TGCAGTGGCCTCCGTGCATCAGATAGCAATCAGCCCCAGCATTTT.

This clonotype was seen at least ten times. The V and J genes are TRBV20-1 and TRBJ2-7; TRBD1 agrees at 9 bases. From germline, CDR1 is DFQATT and CDR2 SNEGSKA (reference sequence). Trimming removed 2 bases from V and 5 bases from J; junction bases left unmatched: 7. The CDR3 length is 14 residues. CDR3 loop: CSARKDRGSDEQYF. In DNA, the CDR3 is TGCAGTGCTAGAAAGGACAGGGGATCTGACGAGCAGTACTTC.